The entry below gives a single T cell receptor (beta chain) sequence along with its context. Its specificity is unknown. The sample is drawn from a study of cytomegalovirus exposure and HLA in healthy donors. Study details: Earlier findings included some 100 million unique TCR beta sequences obtained from 170 million or so T cells. Study results and limitations: The authors later found HLA-associated TCR beta chains more clonally expanded than equally common others. Analyzed later, association rates of TCRs varied across HLA loci, with DRB1 most and HLA-C fewest.

When sampled, the donors appeared nominally healthy, though they likely had unrecorded immune exposures. The primer mix had 60 Vbeta and 13 Jbeta primers. Produced via immunoSEQ multiplex PCR; TCRdb's table is partial and in-frame only. The profile shows 120,000 or so clones, more than 9% of them singletons. The CDR3 covers 15 residues. The J segment lost 8 bases and the V segment lost 7 bases, leaving 13 bases of the junction unmatched. Germline V gene lookup returns CDR1 SGHVS and CDR2 FQNEAQ. The chain uses TRBV7-8 and TRBJ1-4; 7 bases map to TRBD1. Material: PBMCs. This receptor was identified in a young woman in good health and CMV-seropositive. The CDR3: CASKGTAYKGEKLFF. In DNA form, the CDR3 reads TGTGCCAGCAAAGGGACAGCATACAAGGGGGAAAAACTGTTTTTT.